This T cell receptor (beta chain) was documented in a study of identical twins. Trimming took off 0 bases at V and 3 bases at J, with 18 bases between the two ends. Germline CDR1 is SGDLS and CDR2 is YYNGEE. This CDR3 has 17 amino acids. This clonotype was found many times. Its antigen is unknown. The study, taken as a whole, reports: High-abundance cord blood beta clonotypes had fewer insertions; memory repertoires showed none. Analyses of zero insertions could, in part, be confounded by invariant MAIT and iNKT cells. The study found excess low generation probability among twin-shared out-of-frame alpha sequences.

Template switching created a universal primer site, and the cDNA included unique molecular identifiers. Each CDR3 protein is one row after TCRdb ran MiXCR on the 5' RACE reads. The data contain under 300,000 distinct CDR3 sequences, about 14% of them singletons. Sequencing was carried out using memory (CD45RO+) T cells sorted from blood. The receptor was derived from a woman aged 18-29 years in good health. This chain links TRBV9 with TRBJ1-1; the D gene is possibly TRBD1 (5 bases). The CDR3 region has the DNA TGTGCCAGCAGCGTAGCCGCAGGATCTTCGGGGGACACTGAAGCTTTCTTT. Amino acid sequence: CASSVAAGSSGDTEAFF. The whole variable domain, filled in from reference TRBV9 and TRBJ1-1, reads DSGVTQTPKHLITATGQRVTLRCSPRSGDLSVYWYQQSLDQGLQFLIQYYNGEERAKGNILERFSAQQFPDLHSELNLSSLELGDSALYFCASSVAAGSSGDTEAFFGQGTRLTVV.